Shown below are 21 T cell receptor beta chains from a single sample sequenced in a study of tumor-infiltrating lymphocytes in primary liver carcinoma. From unsorted bulk tissue weighing roughly 18-31 mg, DNA and RNA were co-extracted. Total RNA (around 500 ng) served as template for TCR beta cDNA synthesis primed by a constant-region primer. Libraries covering TCR beta were generated through three nested multiplex PCR rounds (using a slightly modified ARM-PCR). The study ran its first two PCR rounds for 9 to 10 cycles each, using TRBV1-TRBV30 forward primers and a C-beta reverse primer. One entry per CDR3 protein results from TCRdb running MiXCR on the multiplex PCR reads. The table shows about 200,000 distinct CDR3 sequences, with around 85% occurring only once. The sequenced sample consisted of tumor tissue from primary liver carcinoma. These receptors came from a man between 35 and 55 years old with primary liver carcinoma and hepatitis B virus infection.

As concerns this clonotype: No conserved phenylalanine or tryptophan is present at the end of the CDR3, so a read error is the likely explanation. V is TRBV12-3 or TRBV12-4 and J is TRBJ2-1; TRBD1 might be the D (6 bases). The CDR3 contains 14 residues. Trimming pared 5 bases from V and 7 bases from J, leaving 15 bases between. In DNA, the CDR3 is TGTGCCAGCAGTCCCCAGGGGCTGCGGAATGAGCAGTTCCTC. Translated: CASSPQGLRNEQFL.

This clonotype was observed a single time. CDR3 sequence reads: CASSGGLAGETDTQYF. The DNA of the CDR3 is TGTGCCAGCAGCGGAGGACTAGCGGGAGAGACAGATACGCAGTATTTT. The chain combines TRBV4-2 with TRBJ2-3; 13 bases are shared with TRBD2. The J segment lost 3 bases and the V segment lost 5 bases, leaving 5 bases of the junction unmatched. CDR1 and CDR2 from the germline V gene are LGHNA and YNFKEQ. CDR3 length: 16 residues.

On this clonotype itself: This likely comes from a read error, as the CDR3 has no conserved phenylalanine or tryptophan at its end. The genes are TRBV11-1 and TRBJ2-1, with a tentative D call TRBD2 (5 bases). The germline gives CDR1 SGHAT, CDR2 FQDESV (reference sequence). The CDR3 length is 16 residues. CDR3 nucleotides: TGTGCAAGCAGCCCAGGCAGTAGCGAGATCTGCAATGAGCAGTTCCTC. It encodes CASSPGSSEICNEQFL.

Details on this clonotype: At one boundary the junction diverges from the germline segment, which might be a read error. The chain combines TRBV29-1 with TRBJ2-5; TRBD1 is a possible D gene (5 bases). CDR3 length equals 13 residues. The germline gives CDR1 SQVTM, CDR2 ANQGSEA. CDR3 loop: CSGQGADTKTHYF. The CDR3 DNA reads TGCAGCGGCCAAGGGGCGGATACCAAGACCCACTACTTC.

This chain's CDR3 is CSIGLAGGFYNERFF. In nucleotides, the CDR3 is TGCAGCATTGGACTAGCGGGAGGGTTCTACAATGAACGGTTCTTC. This chain links TRBV29-1 with TRBJ2-1; the match to TRBD2 covers 15 bases. Trimming at V came to 8 bases and at J to 15 bases, leaving 17 bases not matched to a gene. The CDR3 covers 15 residues. Germline CDR1 and CDR2: SQVTM and ANQGSEA.

Remarks on this clonotype: The junction departs from the called germline gene at one end, perhaps through a read error. The V call is TRBV29-1, the J call TRBJ2-4; no reliable D call. The CDR3 contains 13 residues. Germline CDR1 is SQVTM and CDR2 is ANQGSEA. CDR3 bases: TGCGGCGTCGAAGAACCCGGTCGTAACATTCGGTACTTC. Translating it yields CGVEEPGRNIRYF.

This clonotype was detected a few times. A read error may account for a junction end that differs from germline. The chain has TRBV11-1 and TRBJ2-1; 8 bases map to TRBD2. The CDR3 sequence is 15 residues long. In germline, CDR1 is SGHAT, CDR2 FQDESV (reference sequence). The CDR3 sequence is CASNSTGRGDNEQFF. Here the CDR3 DNA reads TGTGCTAGCAACTCGACCGGGCGGGGGGACAATGAGCAATTCTTC. The full variable domain, with the rest looked up from reference TRBV11-1 and TRBJ2-1, is EAEVAQSPRYKITEKSQAVAFWCDPISGHATLYWYRQILGQGPELLVQFQDESVVDDSQLPKDRFSAERLKGVDSTLKIQPAELGDSAMYLCASNSTGRGDNEQFFGPGTRLTVL.

On this clonotype: The junction departs from germline at one end; a sequencing error may be responsible. This chain connects TRBV11-2 to TRBJ2-3; D possibly matches TRBD1 or TRBD2 (5 bases each). The germline CDR1 and CDR2 sequences are SGHAT and FQNNGV. The CDR3 loop spans 17 amino acids. The CDR3 loop reads CVSSPGTMRSGTDTQYF. CDR3 bases: TGTGTCAGCAGCCCCGGGACCATGAGAAGCGGCACAGATACGCAGTATTTT.

In DNA, the CDR3 is TGTGCCAGCAGTCTAAAGGCTGTGGACCAGTACTTC. Translated: CASSLKAVDQYF. V usage is TRBV11-2 and J usage is TRBJ2-5, with D uncertain. The CDR3 runs 12 residues. Germline CDR1 and CDR2: SGHAT and FQNNGV. Trimming shortened V by 6 bases and J by 10 bases, and 15 bases separated the two germline ends.

For this clonotype: A junction boundary mismatches the germline segment, possibly from a read error. CDR3 nucleotide sequence: TGCGCCAGTAGCGACAGGGTCCCGAACTCCGGGGAACTGTTTTTT. Protein sequence: CASSDRVPNSGELFF. The chain has TRBV5-1 and TRBJ2-2; 7 bases agree with TRBD1. The germline gives CDR1 SGHRS, CDR2 YFSETQ. The CDR3 covers 15 residues. Looking up the rest from reference TRBV5-1 and TRBJ2-2 gives the full variable domain: KAGVTQTPRYLIKTRGQQVTLSCSPISGHRSVSWYQQTPGQGLQFLFEYFSETQRNKGNFPGRFSGRQFSNSRSEMNVSTLELGDSALYLCASSDRVPNSGELFFGEGSRLTVL.

As for this clonotype: The junction departs from the called germline gene at one end, perhaps through a read error. This chain joins TRBV4-1 and TRBJ2-1; TRBD2 might be the D (6 bases). The CDR3 extends over 17 amino acids. CDR1 is MGHRA, CDR2 YSYEKL, per germline. For the CDR3, the DNA is TGCGTCAGCAGGAGGGAGGAATCAAGACAGCTTAATAGCGTGCAGTTCTTC. This sequence encodes CVSRREESRQLNSVQFF.

This clonotype was observed once. This clone may be a read error of a much larger clone one base away. V usage is TRBV7-9 and J usage is TRBJ1-2; D ambiguous. Between the trimmed V and J ends, which lost 3 bases and 8 bases, there was a span of 10 bases. CDR1 and CDR2 (germline): SEHNR, FQNEAQ (reference sequence). CDR3 length equals 12 residues. Here the CDR3 DNA reads TGTGCCAGCAGCTTCCAGGAGGAGGGCTACACCTTC. Its translation is CASSFQEEGYTF.

Of note for this clonotype: Germline and junction disagree at one end, which may indicate a read error. This chain joins TRBV6-1 and TRBJ2-1; D may be TRBD1 (6 bases). This CDR3 has 13 amino acids. CDR1 and CDR2 from the germline V gene are MNHNS and SASEGT. The CDR3 region has the DNA TGTGCCAGCAGTGAAGTGACAGGCGATGAGCACTTCTTC. It is translated as CASSEVTGDEHFF.

The chain couples TRBV6-2 or TRBV6-3 to TRBJ1-5; a possible D gene is TRBD1 (5 bases). CDR3 length: 17 amino acids. Germline V CDR1 and CDR2: MNHEY, SVGEGT. V lost 6 bases and J 12 bases, leaving 30 bases between the germline ends. CDR3 loop: CASSPPAAGTSNQLQHF. The CDR3 DNA reads as TGTGCCAGCAGCCCACCGGCCGCGGGGACCAGCAATCAACTCCAGCATTTT.

The rearrangement links TRBV6-2 or TRBV6-3 to TRBJ2-1, with unresolved D. Trimming removed 6 bases at V and 7 bases at J, with 13 bases between. Germline CDR1 reads MNHEY; CDR2 reads SVGEGT. The CDR3 consists of 13 residues. The CDR3 nucleotides read TGTGCCAGCAGCCTGCTAGTGACTAATGAGCAGTTCTTC. It yields the protein CASSLLVTNEQFF.

The sample holds many counts of this clonotype. CDR3 coding DNA: TGTGCCAGCAGTGACAACTCTGGGGCCAACGTCCTGACTTTC. Protein product: CASSDNSGANVLTF. J is TRBJ2-6 and V is TRBV6-4, with D hard to call. Germline V CDR1 and CDR2: MRHNA, SNTAGT. This CDR3 has 14 residues. The germline V and J ends were trimmed by 2 bases and 0 bases, with 2 bases remaining between them.

Concerning this clonotype itself: Possible read error: a much larger clone is one base away. The chain carries TRBV28 and TRBJ1-2, with 7 bases aligning to TRBD1. J was trimmed by 7 bases and V by 5 bases; bases with no gene match: 16. Germline V gives CDR1 MDHEN, CDR2 SYDVKM. The CDR3 sequence is 16 residues long. The CDR3 loop is CASSPLRDREMVGYTF. CDR3 coding DNA: TGTGCCAGCAGTCCCTTAAGAGACAGGGAGATGGTTGGCTACACCTTC.

V is TRBV29-1 and J is TRBJ2-1; no firm D call. This CDR3 has 14 residues. V gave up 6 bases and J gave up 4 bases, with 16 bases separating them. Per the germline V gene, CDR1 is SQVTM and CDR2 is ANQGSEA. CDR3 region: CSVTRYMAYNEQFF. CDR3 in DNA: TGCAGCGTCACCCGGTACATGGCGTACAATGAGCAGTTCTTC.

This clonotype was observed once. One end of the junction does not line up with germline, which may come from a read error. This chain uses TRBV6-1 with TRBJ2-3; D may be TRBD2 (6 bases). From germline, CDR1 is MNHNS and CDR2 SASEGT. This CDR3 spans 14 amino acids. For the CDR3, the DNA is TGTGCCAGCAGTGAAGACGGGAGCTCAGATAGGCAGTATTTT. This gives the protein CASSEDGSSDRQYF.

Concerning this clonotype itself: With a much larger clone just one base away, this may be a read error. The rearrangement joins TRBV7-3 to TRBJ2-1; 9 nucleotides match TRBD2. The trim removed 5 bases at V and 8 bases at J, leaving 19 bases unmatched. CDR1 SGHTA and CDR2 FQGTGA come from the germline V gene. This CDR3 region has 18 residues. The CDR3 region is CASSKGYAGLATNYEQFF. The CDR3 DNA is TGTGCCAGCAGCAAAGGATACGCGGGACTAGCCACCAACTATGAGCAGTTCTTC. Variable domain in full (rest from reference TRBV7-3 and TRBJ2-1): GAGVSQTPSNKVTEKGKYVELRCDPISGHTALYWYRQSLGQGPEFLIYFQGTGAADDSGLPNDRFFAVRPEGSVSTLKIQRTERGDSAVYLCASSKGYAGLATNYEQFFGPGTRLTVL.

The chain joins TRBV4-3 to TRBJ1-6; a weak D match, TRBD1 (6 bases). Trimming stripped 3 bases from V and 13 bases from J, with 22 bases between. This CDR3 contains 16 residues. CDR1 LGHNA and CDR2 YSLEER come from the germline V gene. The CDR3 loop is CASSHLTEQGGSPLHF. The DNA of the CDR3 is TGCGCCAGCAGCCATCTAACTGAACAGGGTGGGTCTCCCCTCCACTTT.